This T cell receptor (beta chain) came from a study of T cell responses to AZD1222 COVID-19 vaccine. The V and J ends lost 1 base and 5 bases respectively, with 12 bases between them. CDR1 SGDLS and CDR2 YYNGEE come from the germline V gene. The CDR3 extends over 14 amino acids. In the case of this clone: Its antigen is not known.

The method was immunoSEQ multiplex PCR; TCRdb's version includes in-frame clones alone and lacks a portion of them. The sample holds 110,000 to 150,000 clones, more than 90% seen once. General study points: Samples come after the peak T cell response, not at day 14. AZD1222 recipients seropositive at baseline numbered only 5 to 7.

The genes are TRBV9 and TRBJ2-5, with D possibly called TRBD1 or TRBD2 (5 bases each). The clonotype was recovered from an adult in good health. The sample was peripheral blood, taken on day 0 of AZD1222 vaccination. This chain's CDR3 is CASSVPGPGETQYF. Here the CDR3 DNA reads TGTGCCAGCAGCGTACCGGGACCAGGGGAGACCCAGTACTTC.